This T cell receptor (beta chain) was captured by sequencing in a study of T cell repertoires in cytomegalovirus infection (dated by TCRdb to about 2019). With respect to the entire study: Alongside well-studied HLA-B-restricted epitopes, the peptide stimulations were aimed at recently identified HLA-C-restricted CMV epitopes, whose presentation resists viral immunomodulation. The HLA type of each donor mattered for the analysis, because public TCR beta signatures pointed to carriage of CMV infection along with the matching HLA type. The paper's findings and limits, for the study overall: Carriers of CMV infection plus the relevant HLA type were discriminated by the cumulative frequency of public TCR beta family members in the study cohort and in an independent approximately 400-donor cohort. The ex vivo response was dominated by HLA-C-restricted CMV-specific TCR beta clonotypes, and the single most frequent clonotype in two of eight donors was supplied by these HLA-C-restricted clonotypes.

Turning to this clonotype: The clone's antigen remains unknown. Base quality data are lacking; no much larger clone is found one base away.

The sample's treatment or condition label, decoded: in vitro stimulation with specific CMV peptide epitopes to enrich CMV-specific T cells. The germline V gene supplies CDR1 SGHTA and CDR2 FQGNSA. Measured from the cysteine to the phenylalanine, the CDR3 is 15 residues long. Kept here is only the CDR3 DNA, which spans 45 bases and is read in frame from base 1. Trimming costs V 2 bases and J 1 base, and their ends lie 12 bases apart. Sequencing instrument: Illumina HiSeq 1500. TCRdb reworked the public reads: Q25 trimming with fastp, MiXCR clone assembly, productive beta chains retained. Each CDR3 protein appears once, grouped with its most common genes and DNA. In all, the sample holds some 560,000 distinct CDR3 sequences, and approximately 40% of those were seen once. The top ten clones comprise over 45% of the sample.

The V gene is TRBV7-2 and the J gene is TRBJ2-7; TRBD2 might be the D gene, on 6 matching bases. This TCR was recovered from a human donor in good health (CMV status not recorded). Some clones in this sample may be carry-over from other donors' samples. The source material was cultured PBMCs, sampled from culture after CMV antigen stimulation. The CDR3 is CASSLKGGISYEQYF. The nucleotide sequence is TGTGCCAGCAGCTTAAAGGGCGGGATATCCTACGAGCAGTACTTC.